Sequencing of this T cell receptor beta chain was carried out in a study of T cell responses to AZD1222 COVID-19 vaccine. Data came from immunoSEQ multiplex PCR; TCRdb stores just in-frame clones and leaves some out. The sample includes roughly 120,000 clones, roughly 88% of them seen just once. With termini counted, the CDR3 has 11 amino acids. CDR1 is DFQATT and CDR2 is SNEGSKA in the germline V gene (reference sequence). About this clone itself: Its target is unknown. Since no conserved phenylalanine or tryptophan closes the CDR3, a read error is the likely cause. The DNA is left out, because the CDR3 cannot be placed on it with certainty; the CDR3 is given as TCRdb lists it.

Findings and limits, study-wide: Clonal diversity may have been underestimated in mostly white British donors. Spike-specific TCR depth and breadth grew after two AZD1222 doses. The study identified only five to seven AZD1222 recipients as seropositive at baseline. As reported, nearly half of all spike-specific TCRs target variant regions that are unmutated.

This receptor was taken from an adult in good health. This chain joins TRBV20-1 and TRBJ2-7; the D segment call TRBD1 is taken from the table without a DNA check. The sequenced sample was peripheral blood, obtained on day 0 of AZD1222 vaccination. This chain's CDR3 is CSAPEIPQAYG.